This T cell receptor (beta chain) comes out of a study of cytomegalovirus exposure and HLA in healthy donors. In regard to this clone: What it binds is unknown.

13 Jbeta primers and 60 Vbeta primers were used for the PCR. TCRdb's copy holds only in-frame clones and misses some; the assay was immunoSEQ multiplex PCR. Here the sample spans about 120,000 clones, roughly four fifths being singletons. Whole-study findings and limits: Earlier results showed most TCR beta V segments being productive about 87% or about 30% of the time. Most TCR sequences were uncommon, yet certain public TCRs appeared in many donors.

The CDR3 contains 13 residues. The germline V gene has CDR1 MNHEY and CDR2 SMNVEV (reference sequence). V shed 6 bases, J shed 8 bases, and the junction held 5 bases outside the gene matches. This chain uses TRBV27 with TRBJ2-1, with 9 bases that match TRBD1. The receptor was derived from a man over 45 in good health and CMV-seropositive. Sequencing was done on a sample of PBMCs. Here the CDR3 reads CASSRTGVDEQFF. The CDR3 DNA reads TGTGCCAGCAGCCGGACAGGGGTGGATGAGCAGTTCTTC.